The 18 T cell receptor beta chains listed next were all sequenced from one sample in a study of cytomegalovirus exposure and HLA in healthy donors. The PCR had 60 Vbeta and 13 Jbeta primers. Method: immunoSEQ multiplex PCR; TCRdb's copy keeps in-frame clones and lacks some. In the table there are under 200,000 clones, around 63% of which are singletons. Sequencing was carried out using PBMCs. These receptors were collected from a young woman in good health and CMV-seropositive.

This clone was detected a few times. The gene calls are TRBV9 and TRBJ1-6; TRBD1 might be the D (6 bases). Germline CDR1 is SGDLS and CDR2 is YYNGEE. The CDR3 has 17 amino acids. The ends were cut back, 4 bases at V and 6 bases at J, with 20 bases in the middle. CDR3 bases: TGTGCCAGCAGCATGACAGGCCGTCAGTTCTTTAATTCACCCCTCCACTTT. Its protein product is CASSMTGRQFFNSPLHF. The whole variable domain, remainder taken from reference TRBV9 and TRBJ1-6, is DSGVTQTPKHLITATGQRVTLRCSPRSGDLSVYWYQQSLDQGLQFLIQYYNGEERAKGNILERFSAQQFPDLHSELNLSSLELGDSALYFCASSMTGRQFFNSPLHFGNGTRLTVT.

The V gene is TRBV13, the J gene TRBJ2-6; 8 bases are a match to TRBD1. After removal of 6 bases from V and 5 bases from J, the junction contained 6 bases not matched to a gene. CDR3 size: 15 residues. Per germline, CDR1 PRHDT and CDR2 FYEKMQ (reference sequence). This chain's CDR3 is CASSKTGGRANVLTF. CDR3 bases: TGTGCCAGCAGTAAAACAGGGGGTCGGGCCAACGTCCTGACTTTC.

This chain joins TRBV28 and TRBJ2-7, with 7 bases lining up with TRBD2. Per germline, CDR1 MDHEN and CDR2 SYDVKM. J was trimmed by 4 bases and V by 7 bases; bases with no gene match: 10. The CDR3 spans 14 residues. The CDR3: CASNPGLVKYEQYF. The CDR3 coding sequence is TGTGCCAGCAACCCAGGACTAGTTAAGTACGAGCAGTACTTC.

The chain carries TRBV29-1 and TRBJ2-7; TRBD1 aligns across 10 bases. The germline gives CDR1 SQVTM, CDR2 ANQGSEA. CDR3 length equals 16 residues. V shed 5 bases and J 3 bases; nucleotides not matched to a gene: 13. The CDR3 sequence is CSVLSASGTGVYEQYF. The CDR3 DNA is TGCAGCGTTCTTTCTGCCTCCGGGACAGGGGTCTACGAGCAGTACTTC.

V is TRBV29-1 and J is TRBJ2-7; D may be TRBD2 (7 bases). This CDR3 region has 14 residues. Germline-derived CDR1 and CDR2 are SQVTM and ANQGSEA. Trimming took off 4 bases at V and 5 bases at J, with 18 bases between the two ends. CDR3 in amino acids: CSVVGMGGANEQYF. The CDR3, as DNA: TGCAGCGTTGTAGGTATGGGGGGGGCGAACGAGCAGTACTTC.

The J gene is TRBJ2-3, the V gene TRBV6-5; 9 bases match TRBD2. Germline trimming cut 0 bases from V and 2 bases from J; bases unmatched to any gene: 3. Germline loops: CDR1 MNHEY, CDR2 SVGAGI. The CDR3 is made up of 16 amino acids. CDR3 residues: CASSYSGLAYTDTQYF. CDR3 nucleotides: TGTGCCAGCAGTTACTCGGGACTAGCCTACACAGATACGCAGTATTTT.

This chain connects TRBV18 to TRBJ2-5, with D perhaps TRBD1 (6 bases). Germline loops: CDR1 KGHSH, CDR2 LQKENI. The germline V and J ends were trimmed by 5 bases and 5 bases, with 21 bases remaining between them. CDR3 size: 16 residues. In DNA form, the CDR3 reads TGTGCCAGCTCATCCCGACAGGCCACTCAAGGGGAGACCCAGTACTTC. Its translation: CASSSRQATQGETQYF.

The chain links TRBV7-9 to TRBJ2-5; 12 bases line up with TRBD2. J gave up 5 bases and V 6 bases, and 7 bases lay outside the gene matches. The CDR3 runs to 15 residues. Per the germline V gene, CDR1 is SEHNR and CDR2 is FQNEAQ (reference sequence). CDR3 DNA: TGTGCCAGCAGGCGACTAGCGGGGGTTGGCGAGACCCAGTACTTC. Translated: CASRRLAGVGETQYF. Combining the CDR3 with reference TRBV7-9 and TRBJ2-5 gives the whole variable domain DTGVSQNPRHKITKRGQNVTFRCDPISEHNRLYWYRQTLGQGPEFLTYFQNEAQLEKSRLLSDRFSAERPKGSFSTLEIQRTEQGDSAMYLCASRRLAGVGETQYFGPGTRLLVL.

This clone was seen only a few times. The chain recombines TRBV13 with TRBJ1-5; D is uncertain. This CDR3 is built from 12 residues. Deletions cut 5 bases from V and 7 bases from J, with 9 bases between. Germline CDR1 PRHDT, CDR2 FYEKMQ (reference sequence). The CDR3 sequence is CASSIGGQPQHF. Written as DNA, the CDR3 is TGTGCCAGCAGCATTGGTGGCCAGCCCCAGCATTTT.

The V and J genes are TRBV5-1 and TRBJ2-5; D is uncertain. The CDR3 extends over 11 amino acids. The V and J ends lost 9 bases and 4 bases respectively, with 10 bases between them. Germline CDR1 SGHRS, CDR2 YFSETQ. This CDR3 reads CAIRVGETQYF. The DNA for the CDR3 is TGCGCCATACGAGTCGGAGAGACCCAGTACTTC. Full variable domain (missing parts from reference TRBV5-1 and TRBJ2-5): KAGVTQTPRYLIKTRGQQVTLSCSPISGHRSVSWYQQTPGQGLQFLFEYFSETQRNKGNFPGRFSGRQFSNSRSEMNVSTLELGDSALYLCAIRVGETQYFGPGTRLLVL.

V is TRBV6-5 and J is TRBJ2-5; TRBD2 matches 7 bases. The CDR3 totals 15 residues. CDR1 MNHEY and CDR2 SVGAGI come from the germline V gene. V lost 2 bases, J lost 5 bases, and 8 bases stayed unmatched. The CDR3 loop reads CASSYGRGNWETQYF. DNA of the CDR3: TGTGCCAGCAGTTACGGGCGGGGGAATTGGGAGACCCAGTACTTC.

This rearrangement joins TRBV14 to TRBJ2-1; D gene uncertain. From germline, CDR1 is SGHDN and CDR2 FVKESK. There are 17 residues in the CDR3. Trimming shortened V by 1 base and J by 2 bases, and 15 bases separated the two germline ends. CDR3: CASSQASLPPTYNEQFF. CDR3 nucleotide sequence: TGTGCCAGCAGCCAAGCTTCTCTCCCGCCTACCTACAATGAGCAGTTCTTC.

The chain has TRBV2 and TRBJ1-5; 10 bases match TRBD1. This CDR3 comprises 14 residues. After removal of 5 bases from V and 7 bases from J, the junction contained 5 bases not matched to a gene. Germline CDR1 and CDR2: SNHLY and FYNNEI. The CDR3 spells CASSKETGGQPQHF. CDR3 DNA sequence: TGTGCCAGCAGTAAAGAGACAGGGGGCCAGCCCCAGCATTTT.

This chain links TRBV21-1 with TRBJ2-1; whether TRBD1, the table's D call, matches the DNA was not checked. TRBV21-1 is shown as a pseudogene. The CDR3 totals 13 residues. In DNA, the CDR3 is TGTGCCTCAACAGGGGGCGCGAGGAATGAGCAGTTCTTC. Its protein is CASTGGARNEQFF.

The V call is TRBV2, the J call TRBJ1-5; maybe TRBD1 (5 bases). This CDR3 has 15 amino acids. V was trimmed by 1 base and J by 6 bases, leaving 13 bases between them. The V gene's germline CDR1 is SNHLY and CDR2 FYNNEI. CDR3: CASSEVGRVGQPQHF. CDR3 DNA: TGTGCCAGCAGTGAAGTTGGCAGGGTGGGTCAGCCCCAGCATTTT.

The chain combines TRBV4-3 with TRBJ1-1, with 7 nucleotides matching TRBD1. This CDR3 is 15 amino acids long. Losses at the gene ends were 4 bases for V and 4 bases for J; bases not matched to a gene: 9. Germline V gene sequence: CDR1 LGHNA, CDR2 YSLEER. The CDR3: CASSPRGGGVTEAFF. The CDR3 DNA reads as TGCGCCAGCAGCCCTCGTGGAGGGGGCGTCACTGAAGCTTTCTTT.

The table lists this clone with a few counts. The V and J genes are TRBV2 and TRBJ2-3; D is possibly TRBD2 (6 bases). CDR1 SNHLY and CDR2 FYNNEI come from the germline V gene. The CDR3 has 14 residues. V was cut by 7 bases and J by 0 bases, with 11 bases left in between. CDR3 loop: CASITGTSTDTQYF. In DNA form, the CDR3 reads TGTGCCAGCATCACCGGGACTAGCACAGATACGCAGTATTTT.

CDR3 residues: CASSVPQGGHYGYTF. CDR3 in DNA: TGTGCCAGCAGTGTACCACAGGGTGGGCACTATGGCTACACCTTC. The J gene is TRBJ1-2, the V gene TRBV2; TRBD1 might be the D (6 bases). Trimming took off 4 bases at V and 3 bases at J, with 15 bases between the two ends. Per the germline V gene, CDR1 is SNHLY and CDR2 is FYNNEI. The CDR3 loop spans 15 amino acids. Combining the CDR3 with reference TRBV2 and TRBJ1-2 gives the whole variable domain EPEVTQTPSHQVTQMGQEVILRCVPISNHLYFYWYRQILGQKVEFLVSFYNNEISEKSEIFDDQFSVERPDGSNFTLKIRSTKLEDSAMYFCASSVPQGGHYGYTFGSGTRLTVV.